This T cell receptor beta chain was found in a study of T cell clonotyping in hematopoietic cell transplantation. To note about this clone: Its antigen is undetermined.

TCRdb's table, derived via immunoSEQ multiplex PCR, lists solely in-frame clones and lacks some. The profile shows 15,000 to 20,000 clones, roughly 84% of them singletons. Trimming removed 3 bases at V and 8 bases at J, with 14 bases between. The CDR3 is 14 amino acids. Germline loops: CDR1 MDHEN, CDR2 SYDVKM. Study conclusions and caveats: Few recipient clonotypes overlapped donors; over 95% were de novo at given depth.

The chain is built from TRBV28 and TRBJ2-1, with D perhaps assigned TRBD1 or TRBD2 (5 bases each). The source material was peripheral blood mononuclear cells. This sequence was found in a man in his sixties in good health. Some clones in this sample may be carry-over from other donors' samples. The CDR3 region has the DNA TGTGCCAGCAGTTTCGTGTCTGGGACCGATGAGCAGTTCTTC. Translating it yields CASSFVSGTDEQFF.